This TCR beta chain appears in the sequencing data of a study of blood T cells in healthy people across ages. Study-wide results and limits: The lack of PBMC sorting stopped any conclusive naive versus antigen-experienced comparison.

V gave up 3 bases and J gave up 7 bases, with 16 bases separating them. CDR3 length: 14 amino acids. Germline loops: CDR1 DFQATT, CDR2 SNEGSKA (reference sequence). As concerns this clonotype: As yet, its antigen is unknown.

Through a sample-barcoded 5' primer and a J-beta primer mix, a second PCR was run for roughly 6 to 11 cycles. TCRdb ran MiXCR on the 5' RACE reads and lists one entry per CDR3 protein. The table has some 1.8 million distinct CDR3 sequences, about two fifths seen once. The receptor's source is a human donor in good health. Material for sequencing was blood. The gene calls are TRBV20-1 and TRBJ2-1; no clear D gene. The CDR3, as DNA: TGCAGTGCTAGTAACTCAGACCGCGCAAATGAGCAGTTCTTC. It yields the protein CSASNSDRANEQFF.